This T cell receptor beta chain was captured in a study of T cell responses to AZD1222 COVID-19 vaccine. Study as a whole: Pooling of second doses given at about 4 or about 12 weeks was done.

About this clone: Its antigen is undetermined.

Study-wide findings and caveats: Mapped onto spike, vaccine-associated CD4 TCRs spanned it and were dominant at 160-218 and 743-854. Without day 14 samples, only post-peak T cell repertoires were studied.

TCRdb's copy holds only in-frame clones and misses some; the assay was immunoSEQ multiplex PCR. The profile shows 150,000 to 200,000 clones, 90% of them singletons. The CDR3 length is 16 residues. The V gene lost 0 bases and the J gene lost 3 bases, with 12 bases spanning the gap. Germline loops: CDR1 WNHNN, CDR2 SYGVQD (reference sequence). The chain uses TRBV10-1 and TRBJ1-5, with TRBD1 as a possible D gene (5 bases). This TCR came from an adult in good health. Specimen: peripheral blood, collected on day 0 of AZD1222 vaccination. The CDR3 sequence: CASSESIGVPNQPQHF. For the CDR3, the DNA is TGCGCCAGCAGTGAGTCGATAGGGGTTCCCAATCAGCCCCAGCATTTT.